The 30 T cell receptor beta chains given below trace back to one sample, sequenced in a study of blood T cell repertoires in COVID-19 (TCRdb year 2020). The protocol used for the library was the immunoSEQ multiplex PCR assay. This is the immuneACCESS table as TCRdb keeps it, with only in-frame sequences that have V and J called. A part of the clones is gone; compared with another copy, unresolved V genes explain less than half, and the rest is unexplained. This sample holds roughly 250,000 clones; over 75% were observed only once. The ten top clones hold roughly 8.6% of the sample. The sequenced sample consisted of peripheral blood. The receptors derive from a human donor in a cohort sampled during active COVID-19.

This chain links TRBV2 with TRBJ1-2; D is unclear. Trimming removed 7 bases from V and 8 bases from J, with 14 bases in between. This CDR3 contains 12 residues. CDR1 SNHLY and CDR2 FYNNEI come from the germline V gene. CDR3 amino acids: CASNYSPEGYTF. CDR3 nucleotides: TGTGCCAGCAATTACAGCCCAGAGGGCTACACCTTC.

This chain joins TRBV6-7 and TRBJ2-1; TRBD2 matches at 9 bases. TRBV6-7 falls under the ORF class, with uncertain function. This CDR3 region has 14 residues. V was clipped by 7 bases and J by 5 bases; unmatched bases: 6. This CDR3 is CASIRLAVNNEQFF. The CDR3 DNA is TGTGCCAGCATACGACTAGCGGTAAACAATGAGCAGTTCTTC.

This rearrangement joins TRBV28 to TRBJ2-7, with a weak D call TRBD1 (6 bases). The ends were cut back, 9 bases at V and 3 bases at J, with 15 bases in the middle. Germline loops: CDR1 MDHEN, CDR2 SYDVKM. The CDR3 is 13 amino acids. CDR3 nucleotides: TGTGCCAGTCCCTCGACAGGACTCTACGAGCAGTACTTC. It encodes CASPSTGLYEQYF.

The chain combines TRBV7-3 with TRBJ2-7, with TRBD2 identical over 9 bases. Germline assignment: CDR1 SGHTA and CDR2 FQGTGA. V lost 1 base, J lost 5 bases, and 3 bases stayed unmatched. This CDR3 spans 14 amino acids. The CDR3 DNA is TGTGCCAGCAGCTTAAGCGGGAGGGCCGACGAGCAGTACTTC. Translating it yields CASSLSGRADEQYF.

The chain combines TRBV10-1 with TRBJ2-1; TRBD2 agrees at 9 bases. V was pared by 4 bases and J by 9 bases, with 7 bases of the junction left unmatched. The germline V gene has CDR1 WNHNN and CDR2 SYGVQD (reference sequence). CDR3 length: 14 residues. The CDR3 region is CASSVAGVQGEQFF. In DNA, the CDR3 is TGCGCCAGCAGTGTAGCGGGAGTTCAAGGTGAGCAGTTCTTC.

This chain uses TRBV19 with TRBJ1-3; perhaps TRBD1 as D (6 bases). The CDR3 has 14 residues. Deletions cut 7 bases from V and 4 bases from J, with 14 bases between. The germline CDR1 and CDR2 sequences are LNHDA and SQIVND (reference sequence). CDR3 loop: CASKKQGTGNTIYF. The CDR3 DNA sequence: TGTGCCAGTAAGAAACAGGGTACGGGAAACACCATATATTTT.

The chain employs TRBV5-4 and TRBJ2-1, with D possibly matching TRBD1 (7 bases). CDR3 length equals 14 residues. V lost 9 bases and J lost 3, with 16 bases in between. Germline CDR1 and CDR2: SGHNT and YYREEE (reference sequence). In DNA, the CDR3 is TGTGCCACCAGGCGGGGACAGAGCTACAATGAGCAGTTCTTC. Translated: CATRRGQSYNEQFF.

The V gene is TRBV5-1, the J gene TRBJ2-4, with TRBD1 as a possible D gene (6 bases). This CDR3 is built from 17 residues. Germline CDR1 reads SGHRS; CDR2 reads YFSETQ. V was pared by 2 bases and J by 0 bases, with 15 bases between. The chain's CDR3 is CASSLNGQLLAKNIQYF. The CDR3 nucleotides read TGCGCCAGCAGCTTAAACGGACAGCTTCTAGCCAAAAACATTCAGTACTTC.

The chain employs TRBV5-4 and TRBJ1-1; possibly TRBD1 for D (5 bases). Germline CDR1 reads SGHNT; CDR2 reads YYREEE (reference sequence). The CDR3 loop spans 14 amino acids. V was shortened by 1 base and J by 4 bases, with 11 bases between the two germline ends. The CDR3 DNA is TGTGCCAGCAGCTTGTCTGGCAGGGTCACTGAAGCTTTCTTT. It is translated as CASSLSGRVTEAFF.

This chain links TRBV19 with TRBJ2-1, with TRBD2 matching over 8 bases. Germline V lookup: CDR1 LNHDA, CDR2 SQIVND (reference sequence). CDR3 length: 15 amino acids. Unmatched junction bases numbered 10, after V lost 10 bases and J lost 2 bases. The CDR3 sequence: CATTYSGSAYNEQFF. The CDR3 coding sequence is TGTGCCACGACATACAGCGGGAGCGCCTACAATGAGCAGTTCTTC.

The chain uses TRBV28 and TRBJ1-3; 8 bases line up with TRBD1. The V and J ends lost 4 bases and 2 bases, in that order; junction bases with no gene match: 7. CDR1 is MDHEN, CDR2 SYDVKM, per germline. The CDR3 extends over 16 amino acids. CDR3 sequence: CASSSYLDRAGNTIYF. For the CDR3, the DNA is TGTGCCAGCAGTTCCTACTTGGACAGGGCTGGAAACACCATATATTTT. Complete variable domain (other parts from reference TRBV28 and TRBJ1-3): DVKVTQSSRYLVKRTGEKVFLECVQDMDHENMFWYRQDPGLGLRLIYFSYDVKMKEKGDIPEGYSVSREKKERFSLILESASTNQTSMYLCASSSYLDRAGNTIYFGEGSWLTVV.

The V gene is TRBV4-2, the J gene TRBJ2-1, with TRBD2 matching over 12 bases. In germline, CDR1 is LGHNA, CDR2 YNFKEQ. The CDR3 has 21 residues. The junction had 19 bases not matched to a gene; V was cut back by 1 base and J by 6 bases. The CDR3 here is CASSQATYSPPTSGGLNEQFF. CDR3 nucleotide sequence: TGTGCCAGCAGCCAAGCTACCTATTCCCCGCCGACTAGCGGGGGACTCAATGAGCAGTTCTTC.

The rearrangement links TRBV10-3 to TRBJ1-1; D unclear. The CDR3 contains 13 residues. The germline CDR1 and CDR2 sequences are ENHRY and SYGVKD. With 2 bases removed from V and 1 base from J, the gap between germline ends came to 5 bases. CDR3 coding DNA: TGTGCCATCAGTGAGCGAGGGAACACTGAAGCTTTCTTT. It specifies CAISERGNTEAFF.

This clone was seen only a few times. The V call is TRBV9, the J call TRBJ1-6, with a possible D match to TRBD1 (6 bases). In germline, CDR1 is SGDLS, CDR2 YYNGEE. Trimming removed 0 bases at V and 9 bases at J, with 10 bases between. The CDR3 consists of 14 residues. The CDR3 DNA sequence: TGTGCCAGCAGCGTAGTAGGGGGTATTTCACCCCTCCACTTT. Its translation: CASSVVGGISPLHF. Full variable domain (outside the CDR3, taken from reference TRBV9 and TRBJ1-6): DSGVTQTPKHLITATGQRVTLRCSPRSGDLSVYWYQQSLDQGLQFLIQYYNGEERAKGNILERFSAQQFPDLHSELNLSSLELGDSALYFCASSVVGGISPLHFGNGTRLTVT.

CDR3 DNA sequence: TGCGCCAGCAGTGTGGGACAGTGGCACGAGCAGTACTTC. Translating it yields CASSVGQWHEQYF. The V gene is TRBV10-1, the J gene TRBJ2-7; TRBD1 agrees at 7 bases. This CDR3 is built from 13 residues. V was clipped by 4 bases and J by 5 bases; unmatched bases: 5. Germline V gene data show CDR1 as WNHNN and CDR2 as SYGVQD (reference sequence).

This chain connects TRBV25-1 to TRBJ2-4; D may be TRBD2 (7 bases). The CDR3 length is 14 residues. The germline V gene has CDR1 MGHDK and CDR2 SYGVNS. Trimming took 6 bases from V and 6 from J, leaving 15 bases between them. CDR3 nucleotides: TGTGCCAGCAGAAGGGGGGGGGCCGGAAACATTCAGTACTTC. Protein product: CASRRGGAGNIQYF.

The CDR3 coding sequence is TGCACCAGCAGCCGCCCAGACTACGAGCAGTACTTC. It encodes CTSSRPDYEQYF. The gene calls are TRBV1 and TRBJ2-7; whether TRBD1, the table's D call, matches the DNA was not checked. TRBV1 constitutes a pseudogene. The CDR3 runs 12 residues.

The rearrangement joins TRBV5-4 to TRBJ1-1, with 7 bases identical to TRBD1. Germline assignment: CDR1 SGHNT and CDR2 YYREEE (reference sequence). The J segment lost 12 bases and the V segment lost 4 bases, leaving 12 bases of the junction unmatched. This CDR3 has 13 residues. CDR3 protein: CASSMQQGVGTFF. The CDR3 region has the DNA TGTGCCAGCAGCATGCAGCAGGGGGTAGGGACTTTCTTT.

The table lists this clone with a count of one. The CDR3 sequence: CASSEDRTYEKLFF. Written as DNA, the CDR3 is TGTGCCAGCAGTGAAGACCGGACATATGAAAAACTGTTTTTT. The chain uses TRBV2 and TRBJ1-4; weak D call: TRBD1 (5 bases). Germline CDR1 reads SNHLY; CDR2 reads FYNNEI. Trimming shortened V by 1 base and J by 6 bases, and 9 bases separated the two germline ends. This CDR3 region has 14 residues.

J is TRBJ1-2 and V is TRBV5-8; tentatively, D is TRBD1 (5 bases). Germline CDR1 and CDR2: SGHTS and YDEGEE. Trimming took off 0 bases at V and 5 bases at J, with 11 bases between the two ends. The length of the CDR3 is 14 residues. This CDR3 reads CASSLVAGVYGYTF. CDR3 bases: TGTGCCAGCAGCTTGGTTGCGGGGGTTTATGGCTACACCTTC.

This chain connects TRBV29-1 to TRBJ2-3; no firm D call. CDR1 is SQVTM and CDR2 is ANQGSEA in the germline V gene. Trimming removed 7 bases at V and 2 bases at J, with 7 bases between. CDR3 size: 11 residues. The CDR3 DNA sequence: TGCAGCGGGTCCTACACAGATACGCAGTATTTT. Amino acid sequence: CSGSYTDTQYF.

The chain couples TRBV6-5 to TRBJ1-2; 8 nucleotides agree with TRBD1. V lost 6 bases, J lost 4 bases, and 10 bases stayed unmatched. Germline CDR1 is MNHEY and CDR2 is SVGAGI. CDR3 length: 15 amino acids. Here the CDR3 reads CASSSKTGGIYGYTF. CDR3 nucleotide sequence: TGTGCCAGCAGCTCCAAAACAGGGGGTATCTATGGCTACACCTTC.

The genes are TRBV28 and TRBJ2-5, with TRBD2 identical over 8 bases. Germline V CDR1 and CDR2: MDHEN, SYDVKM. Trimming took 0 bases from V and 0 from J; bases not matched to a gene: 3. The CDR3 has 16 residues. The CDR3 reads CASSLWGGGNQETQYF. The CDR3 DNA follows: TGTGCCAGCAGTTTATGGGGCGGGGGGAACCAAGAGACCCAGTACTTC.

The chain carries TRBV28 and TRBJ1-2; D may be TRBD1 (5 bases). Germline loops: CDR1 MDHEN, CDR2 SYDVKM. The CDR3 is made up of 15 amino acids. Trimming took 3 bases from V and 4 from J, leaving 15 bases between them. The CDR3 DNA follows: TGTGCCAGCAGTTTCCCTCTTGGGGGAGGCTATGGCTACACCTTC. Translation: CASSFPLGGGYGYTF.

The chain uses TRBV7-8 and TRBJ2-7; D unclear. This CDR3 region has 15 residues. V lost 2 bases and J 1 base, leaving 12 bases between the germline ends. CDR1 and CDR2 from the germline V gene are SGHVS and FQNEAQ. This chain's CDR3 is CASSLRRQTSYEQYF. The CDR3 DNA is TGTGCCAGCAGCTTACGACGCCAGACATCCTACGAGCAGTACTTC.

The CDR3: CASSELGGQGLHEQYF. The CDR3 DNA follows: TGTGCCAGCAGTGAACTCGGGGGACAGGGTCTACACGAGCAGTACTTC. The chain has TRBV6-1 and TRBJ2-7; 9 bases are a match to TRBD1. The CDR3 is 16 amino acids. Germline CDR1 MNHNS, CDR2 SASEGT. V trimming: 2 bases; J trimming: 5 bases; junction bases outside the gene matches: 10.

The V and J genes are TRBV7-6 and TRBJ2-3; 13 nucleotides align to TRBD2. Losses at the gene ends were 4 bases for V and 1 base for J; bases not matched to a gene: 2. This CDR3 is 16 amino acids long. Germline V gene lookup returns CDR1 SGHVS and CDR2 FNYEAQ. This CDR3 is CASSSGLAGGTDTQYF. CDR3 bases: TGTGCCAGCAGCTCTGGACTAGCGGGGGGCACAGATACGCAGTATTTT. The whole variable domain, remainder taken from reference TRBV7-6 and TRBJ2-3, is GAGVSQSPRYKVTKRGQDVALRCDPISGHVSLYWYRQALGQGPEFLTYFNYEAQQDKSGLPNDRFSAERPEGSISTLTIQRTEQRDSAMYRCASSSGLAGGTDTQYFGPGTRLTVL.

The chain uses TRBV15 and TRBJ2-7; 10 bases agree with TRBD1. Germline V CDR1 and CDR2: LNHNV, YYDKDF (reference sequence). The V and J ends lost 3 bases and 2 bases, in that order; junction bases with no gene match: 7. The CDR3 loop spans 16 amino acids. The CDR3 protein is CATSRAGQGVAYEQYF. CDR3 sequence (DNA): TGTGCCACCAGCAGGGCAGGACAGGGGGTCGCCTACGAGCAGTACTTC.

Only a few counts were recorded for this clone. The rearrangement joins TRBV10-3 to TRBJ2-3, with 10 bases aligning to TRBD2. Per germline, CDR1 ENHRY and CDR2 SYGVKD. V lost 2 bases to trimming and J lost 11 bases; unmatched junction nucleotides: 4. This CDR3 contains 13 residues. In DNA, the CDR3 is TGTGCCATCAGTGAGATTAGCGGGGGGTTGCAGTATTTT. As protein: CAISEISGGLQYF.

In DNA form, the CDR3 reads TGTGCCAGCAGCTTAGTTCCCCCCTCGACAGGGGATCAGCCCCAGCATTTT. This encodes CASSLVPPSTGDQPQHF. The gene calls are TRBV7-6 and TRBJ1-5; 8 bases are a match to TRBD1. The CDR3 runs to 17 residues. V was clipped by 1 base and J by 5 bases; unmatched bases: 10. Germline V CDR1 and CDR2: SGHVS, FNYEAQ.